These T cell receptor beta chains were read from a single sample in a study of blood T cells in healthy people across ages. TCRdb re-called the 5' RACE reads through MiXCR, storing one row per CDR3 protein. The sample has 580,000 or so distinct CDR3 sequences, roughly 48% seen once. Source material: blood. Every receptor here comes from a man of 80 years or more in good health. The CDR3 runs from the conserved cysteine through the conserved F or W. A D gene is named only where the DNA matches it firmly. Size values are once, few and many counts, or a class for expanded clones, and some rows have none.

J gene: TRBJ1-4
clone size: NA
D gene: TRBD1
V gene: TRBV4-3
CDR3 protein: CASSQGGTGFEKLFF
CDR3 DNA: TGCGCCAGCAGCCAAGGGGGGACAGGGTTTGAAAAACTGTTTTTT

J gene: TRBJ1-1
clone size: NA
D gene: TRBD1
V gene: TRBV7-8
CDR3 protein: CASSKLDRGKSEAFF
CDR3 DNA: TGTGCCAGCAGCAAACTCGACAGGGGGAAGTCTGAAGCTTTCTTT

J gene: TRBJ2-5
clone size: NA
D gene: TRBD1
V gene: TRBV7-3
CDR3 protein: CASSPRQGAVETQYF
CDR3 DNA: TGTGCCAGCAGCCCTAGACAGGGGGCCGTAGAGACCCAGTACTTC

J gene: TRBJ2-1
clone size: once
D gene: TRBD2
V gene: TRBV6-2/TRBV6-3
CDR3 protein: CANSSGSSGSFHEQFF
CDR3 DNA: TGTGCCAACAGCTCCGGATCTAGCGGGAGTTTCCATGAGCAGTTCTTC

J gene: TRBJ2-7
clone size: NA
D gene: NA
V gene: TRBV28
CDR3 protein: CASSLWGLAHEQYF
CDR3 DNA: TGTGCCAGCAGTTTATGGGGACTCGCCCACGAGCAGTACTTC

J gene: TRBJ2-1
clone size: NA
D gene: NA
V gene: TRBV18
CDR3 protein: CASSLPRGTYNEQFF
CDR3 DNA: TGTGCCAGCTCACTCCCCCGGGGGACCTACAATGAGCAGTTCTTC

J gene: TRBJ2-1
clone size: NA
D gene: TRBD2
V gene: TRBV28
CDR3 protein: CASSLWTSSYNEQFF
CDR3 DNA: TGTGCCAGCAGTTTGTGGACTAGCTCCTACAATGAGCAGTTCTTC

J gene: TRBJ2-4
clone size: NA
D gene: TRBD1
V gene: TRBV4-1
CDR3 protein: CASSQGAQPAGQGVRAKNIQYF
CDR3 DNA: TGCGCCAGCAGCCAAGGGGCCCAACCTGCGGGACAGGGTGTACGAGCCAAAAACATTCAGTACTTC

J gene: TRBJ2-7
clone size: NA
D gene: NA
V gene: TRBV4-3
CDR3 protein: CASSRSPTSSYEQYF
CDR3 DNA: TGCGCCAGCAGCCGATCCCCCACTAGCAGCTACGAGCAGTACTTC

J gene: TRBJ2-1
clone size: few
D gene: NA
V gene: TRBV20-1
CDR3 protein: CSAPGLNNEQFF
CDR3 DNA: TGCAGTGCTCCAGGCCTTAACAATGAGCAGTTCTTC

J gene: TRBJ2-1
clone size: NA
D gene: NA
V gene: TRBV7-2
CDR3 protein: CASSLAVGQFF
CDR3 DNA: TGTGCCAGCAGCTTAGCGGTCGGGCAGTTCTTC

J gene: TRBJ2-1
clone size: NA
D gene: TRBD2
V gene: TRBV7-3
CDR3 protein: CASSLGGTSSQHEQFF
CDR3 DNA: TGTGCCAGCAGCTTAGGGGGGACTAGCTCTCAGCATGAGCAGTTCTTC

J gene: TRBJ2-7
clone size: NA
D gene: NA
V gene: TRBV20-1
CDR3 protein: CSARDPGTSTDEQYF
CDR3 DNA: TGCAGTGCTAGAGATCCCGGGACCTCAACGGACGAGCAGTACTTC

J gene: TRBJ2-7
clone size: few
D gene: NA
V gene: TRBV2
CDR3 protein: CASRELSRVYEQYF
CDR3 DNA: TGTGCCAGCAGGGAACTAAGTCGTGTCTACGAGCAGTACTTC

J gene: TRBJ2-7
clone size: NA
D gene: TRBD1
V gene: TRBV7-9
CDR3 protein: CASRPTGIHEQYF
CDR3 DNA: TGTGCCAGCAGGCCGACAGGGATTCACGAGCAGTACTTC

J gene: TRBJ2-5
clone size: NA
D gene: NA
V gene: TRBV10-3
CDR3 protein: CAIRDPLVVKQYF
CDR3 DNA: TGTGCCATCAGGGATCCCTTGGTGGTCAAGCAGTACTTC

J gene: TRBJ2-7
clone size: NA
D gene: TRBD2
V gene: TRBV6-5
CDR3 protein: CASSYRTSGSVGEQYF
CDR3 DNA: TGTGCCAGCAGTTACAGGACTAGCGGGAGCGTAGGTGAGCAGTACTTC

J gene: TRBJ1-1
clone size: NA
D gene: NA
V gene: TRBV4-1
CDR3 protein: CASSQDAGSGTEAFF
CDR3 DNA: TGCGCCAGCAGCCAAGATGCGGGGAGCGGCACTGAAGCTTTCTTT

J gene: TRBJ2-1
clone size: few
D gene: NA
V gene: TRBV20-1
CDR3 protein: CSAVPSGPYNEQFF
CDR3 DNA: TGCAGTGCGGTCCCTTCAGGACCCTACAATGAGCAGTTCTTC

J gene: TRBJ2-3
clone size: NA
D gene: TRBD2
V gene: TRBV27
CDR3 protein: CASSLSAGVTDTQYF
CDR3 DNA: TGTGCCAGCAGTTTATCTGCGGGGGTCACAGATACGCAGTATTTT

J gene: TRBJ2-1
clone size: few
D gene: TRBD2
V gene: TRBV29-1
CDR3 protein: CSVPRLAGYNEQFF
CDR3 DNA: TGCAGCGTACCTAGGCTAGCGGGCTACAATGAGCAGTTCTTC

J gene: TRBJ2-7
clone size: NA
D gene: TRBD2
V gene: TRBV5-1
CDR3 protein: CASSLVAGGPSPYEQYF
CDR3 DNA: TGCGCCAGCAGCTTGGTAGCGGGGGGCCCTTCCCCCTACGAGCAGTACTTC

J gene: TRBJ2-5
clone size: once
D gene: NA
V gene: TRBV12-3/TRBV12-4
CDR3 protein: CASTLGAGQETQYF
CDR3 DNA: TGTGCCAGCACCCTTGGGGCAGGGCAGGAGACCCAGTACTTC

J gene: TRBJ2-3
clone size: few
D gene: TRBD1
V gene: TRBV20-1
CDR3 protein: CSSSPDREVTDTQYF
CDR3 DNA: TGCAGTTCGTCCCCGGACAGGGAGGTGACAGATACGCAGTATTTT

J gene: TRBJ2-7
clone size: NA
D gene: NA
V gene: TRBV9
CDR3 protein: CAGSVGPNYEQYF
CDR3 DNA: TGTGCCGGCAGCGTAGGACCGAACTACGAGCAGTACTTC

J gene: TRBJ2-7
clone size: few
D gene: NA
V gene: TRBV29-1
CDR3 protein: CSVELGGVEQYF
CDR3 DNA: TGCAGCGTTGAGCTAGGGGGGGTCGAGCAGTACTTC

J gene: TRBJ2-7
clone size: NA
D gene: NA
V gene: TRBV3-1
CDR3 protein: CASSHLRFERYF
CDR3 DNA: TGTGCCAGCAGCCATCTTAGGTTCGAGCGGTACTTC

J gene: TRBJ2-3
clone size: NA
D gene: NA
V gene: TRBV10-3
CDR3 protein: CAISESNRGTDTQYF
CDR3 DNA: TGTGCCATCAGTGAGTCGAACAGGGGCACAGATACGCAGTATTTT

J gene: TRBJ1-6
clone size: few
D gene: TRBD1
V gene: TRBV12-3/TRBV12-4
CDR3 protein: CASSYMTGTGHVSPLHF
CDR3 DNA: TGTGCCAGCAGTTATATGACCGGGACAGGGCATGTTTCACCCCTCCACTTT

J gene: TRBJ1-6
clone size: NA
D gene: NA
V gene: TRBV5-1
CDR3 protein: CASSLETANSPLHF
CDR3 DNA: TGCGCCAGCAGCTTGGAGACAGCGAATTCACCCCTCCACTTT

J gene: TRBJ2-3
clone size: NA
D gene: TRBD2
V gene: TRBV4-3
CDR3 protein: CASSQVFSGGAKDTQYF
CDR3 DNA: TGCGCCAGCAGCCAAGTTTTCAGCGGGGGGGCGAAAGATACGCAGTATTTT

J gene: TRBJ2-1
clone size: few
D gene: NA
V gene: TRBV24-1
CDR3 protein: CATSDSRSSYNEQFF
CDR3 DNA: TGTGCCACCAGTGATTCCAGGAGCTCCTACAATGAGCAGTTCTTC

J gene: TRBJ2-7
clone size: NA
D gene: NA
V gene: TRBV7-7
CDR3 protein: CASSVAGAGNEQYF
CDR3 DNA: TGTGCTAGCAGCGTGGCAGGAGCGGGCAACGAGCAGTACTTC

J gene: TRBJ1-6
clone size: NA
D gene: NA
V gene: TRBV7-3
CDR3 protein: CASSPGPVSPLHF
CDR3 DNA: TGTGCCAGCAGCCCCGGGCCGGTTTCACCCCTCCACTTT

J gene: TRBJ1-2
clone size: few
D gene: NA
V gene: TRBV29-1
CDR3 protein: CSVEDHREYGYTF
CDR3 DNA: TGCAGCGTTGAAGATCACAGGGAGTATGGCTACACCTTC

J gene: TRBJ1-1
clone size: NA
D gene: NA
V gene: TRBV7-2
CDR3 protein: CASSPRTAGNTEAFF
CDR3 DNA: TGTGCCAGCAGCCCAAGGACGGCGGGAAACACTGAAGCTTTCTTT

J gene: TRBJ2-3
clone size: NA
D gene: TRBD2
V gene: TRBV4-3
CDR3 protein: CASSQNGGFGDTQYF
CDR3 DNA: TGCGCCAGCAGCCAAAACGGGGGGTTCGGAGATACGCAGTATTTT

J gene: TRBJ1-2
clone size: NA
D gene: NA
V gene: TRBV7-2
CDR3 protein: CASSFRTVQNGYTF
CDR3 DNA: TGTGCCAGCAGCTTCCGGACAGTCCAGAATGGCTACACCTTC

J gene: TRBJ2-1
clone size: few
D gene: TRBD2
V gene: TRBV7-3
CDR3 protein: CASSSGAGWGNEQFF
CDR3 DNA: TGTGCCAGCAGCTCCGGAGCGGGGTGGGGTAATGAGCAGTTCTTC

J gene: TRBJ2-1
clone size: NA
D gene: NA
V gene: TRBV5-6
CDR3 protein: CASSLLGEYNEQFF
CDR3 DNA: TGTGCCAGCAGTTTGTTGGGGGAATACAATGAGCAGTTCTTC

J gene: TRBJ2-2
clone size: NA
D gene: NA
V gene: TRBV6-6
CDR3 protein: CASSGRSYTGEPFF
CDR3 DNA: TGTGCCAGCAGTGGCAGGAGTTACACCGGGGAGCCGTTTTTT

J gene: TRBJ1-2
clone size: NA
D gene: TRBD1
V gene: TRBV7-2
CDR3 protein: CASSLLGTGVGGYTF
CDR3 DNA: TGTGCCAGCAGCTTACTTGGGACAGGGGTCGGTGGCTACACCTTC

J gene: TRBJ1-6
clone size: NA
D gene: NA
V gene: TRBV5-1
CDR3 protein: CASSLGGGDDSPLHF
CDR3 DNA: TGCGCCAGCAGCTTGGGGGGTGGTGATGATTCACCCCTCCACTTT

J gene: TRBJ2-1
clone size: many
D gene: NA
V gene: TRBV7-2
CDR3 protein: CASSFGGGSYNEQFF
CDR3 DNA: TGTGCCAGCAGCTTTGGTGGCGGATCCTACAATGAGCAGTTCTTC

J gene: TRBJ1-1
clone size: few
D gene: NA
V gene: TRBV4-1
CDR3 protein: CASSQEVGMNTEAFF
CDR3 DNA: TGCGCCAGCAGCCAAGAAGTCGGTATGAACACTGAAGCTTTCTTT

J gene: TRBJ2-3
clone size: few
D gene: TRBD1
V gene: TRBV5-1
CDR3 protein: CASSPPDRTGDTQYF
CDR3 DNA: TGCGCCAGCAGCCCGCCGGACAGGACTGGAGATACGCAGTATTTT

J gene: TRBJ1-2
clone size: NA
D gene: NA
V gene: TRBV4-2
CDR3 protein: CASSPRRESFRYTF
CDR3 DNA: TGTGCCAGCAGCCCACGGCGGGAAAGCTTTCGCTACACCTTC

J gene: TRBJ1-3
clone size: NA
D gene: NA
V gene: TRBV20-1
CDR3 protein: CSASRPRGDSGNTIYF
CDR3 DNA: TGCAGTGCTTCCAGACCCCGGGGCGACTCTGGAAACACCATATATTTT

J gene: TRBJ1-1
clone size: many
D gene: NA
V gene: TRBV10-3
CDR3 protein: CASSGWGTEAFF
CDR3 DNA: TGTGCCAGCTCAGGGTGGGGCACTGAAGCTTTCTTT

J gene: TRBJ2-1
clone size: few
D gene: NA
V gene: TRBV11-1
CDR3 protein: CASSLDLNNEQFF
CDR3 DNA: TGTGCCAGCAGCTTAGACCTGAACAATGAGCAGTTCTTC

J gene: TRBJ2-3
clone size: NA
D gene: NA
V gene: TRBV24-1
CDR3 protein: CATSEIGSRGRDTQYF
CDR3 DNA: TGTGCCACCAGTGAGATCGGATCAAGGGGGAGGGATACGCAGTATTTT

J gene: TRBJ2-1
clone size: NA
D gene: NA
V gene: TRBV20-1
CDR3 protein: CSARGSGGYNEQFF
CDR3 DNA: TGCAGTGCTAGAGGTAGCGGCGGCTACAATGAGCAGTTCTTC

J gene: TRBJ2-5
clone size: NA
D gene: NA
V gene: TRBV20-1
CDR3 protein: CSARRAPAGVETQYF
CDR3 DNA: TGCAGTGCTAGAAGGGCTCCTGCCGGAGTGGAGACCCAGTACTTC

J gene: TRBJ1-5
clone size: few
D gene: NA
V gene: TRBV7-2
CDR3 protein: CASSLGGGLNQPQHF
CDR3 DNA: TGTGCCAGCAGTTTAGGGGGGGGACTAAATCAGCCCCAGCATTTT

J gene: TRBJ1-2
clone size: NA
D gene: NA
V gene: TRBV24-1
CDR3 protein: CATSDRQLMNEGYTF
CDR3 DNA: TGTGCCACCAGTGATCGACAGCTTATGAATGAAGGCTACACCTTC

J gene: TRBJ2-5
clone size: few
D gene: NA
V gene: TRBV20-1
CDR3 protein: CSAPRDLETQYF
CDR3 DNA: TGCAGTGCCCCGCGGGACTTGGAGACCCAGTACTTC

J gene: TRBJ2-7
clone size: NA
D gene: TRBD1
V gene: TRBV20-1
CDR3 protein: CSFTGQGADEQYF
CDR3 DNA: TGCAGCTTCACGGGACAGGGGGCGGACGAGCAGTACTTC

J gene: TRBJ2-7
clone size: NA
D gene: TRBD1
V gene: TRBV25-1
CDR3 protein: CASSEFRTGQGRDEQYF
CDR3 DNA: TGTGCCAGCAGTGAATTTAGAACGGGACAGGGGAGGGACGAGCAGTACTTC